This T cell receptor (beta chain) is from a study of shared clonotypes between healthy human individuals. Study-wide background: A couple of female and a few male donors aged 18 to 49 were enrolled.

Replicate PCRs run on sorted subsets employed 200 ng DNA, tens of thousands of T cell genomes. The repertoire was sequenced with immunoSEQ multiplex PCR; TCRdb's copy has only in-frame clones and lacks some. Among around 1 million clones listed, about 80% were seen once. With respect to this clone: A far bigger clonotype differs at one base, so this is likely a read error.

CDR3 length: 15 residues. Trimming left V 0 bases short and J 1 base short, with 10 bases between. Looked up from germline, CDR1 is GTSNPN and CDR2 is SVGIG (reference sequence). The V gene is TRBV30, the J gene TRBJ1-3, with no clear D. The source is a man aged 18 to 29 in good health. Specimen: memory CD4+ T cells sorted from blood. Subset noted: CD45RA-negative fraction. The CDR3 sequence is CAWSVGTPSGNTIYF. In DNA, the CDR3 is TGTGCCTGGAGTGTAGGAACTCCATCTGGAAACACCATATATTTT.